This TCR beta chain was obtained from a study of T cell clonotyping in hematopoietic cell transplantation. Whole-study results and caveats: After transplant, recipient diversity fell while pathologically expanded clonotypes grew through day 180.

Here immunoSEQ multiplex PCR was the method, and the copy in TCRdb shows in-frame clones only, minus some. The top ten hold around 1.7% of the sample, which has tens of thousands of clones, 90% to 96% seen once. Concerning this clone: Its target is not known.

The CDR3 has 16 residues. Germline assignment: CDR1 MDHEN and CDR2 SYDVKM. V trimming: 2 bases; J trimming: 1 base; junction bases outside the gene matches: 4. Time point noted: recipient sample about 28 days before transplant, after cytoreduction. The gene calls are TRBV28 and TRBJ1-5; 8 bases are shared with TRBD1. The source is a woman aged 45 to 65 with acute myeloid leukemia. Some clones in this sample may be carry-over from other donors' samples. Source: peripheral blood mononuclear cells, taken before stem cell transplant. As DNA, the CDR3 is TGTGCCAGCAGTTTACAGGGGGCGCGGAGCAATCAGCCCCAGCATTTT. It is translated as CASSLQGARSNQPQHF.